Listed below are T cell receptor beta chains from one sample, sequenced in a study of T-cell memory formation after mild COVID-19. One entry per CDR3 protein results from TCRdb running MiXCR on the 5' RACE reads. The sample holds under 250,000 distinct CDR3 sequences, roughly 10% seen once. Specimen: PBMCs or a T cell subset sorted from them (not recorded which). These receptors were collected from a man aged 18 to 30 who had mild COVID-19 (a few samples of this study predate the infection). Cell type and time point are not known. Each CDR3 is given with its conserved first and last residue. Fields, in order: clone size, J gene, V gene, D gene, CDR3 DNA, CDR3 protein. D genes are given only for firm matches. Clone size is shown for a subset of rows, as once, few, many or a class of expanded clone.

clone_size: .; j_call: TRBJ2-5; v_call: TRBV7-7; d_call: .; cdr3_nt: TGTGCTAGCAGCTTAGACGGCACCCACGCGCCCCAGTACTTC; cdr3_aa: CASSLDGTHAPQYF
clone_size: few; j_call: TRBJ1-1; v_call: TRBV5-1; d_call: TRBD1; cdr3_nt: TGCGCCAGCAGTTTCGGACAGGGGCCCATGAACACTGAAGCTTTCTTT; cdr3_aa: CASSFGQGPMNTEAFF
clone_size: .; j_call: TRBJ1-3; v_call: TRBV5-1; d_call: .; cdr3_nt: TGCGCCAGCAGGCCAGGAACGGGAACCCTCTCTGGAAACACCATATATTTT; cdr3_aa: CASRPGTGTLSGNTIYF
clone_size: many; j_call: TRBJ1-5; v_call: TRBV20-1; d_call: TRBD1; cdr3_nt: TGCAGTGCACGGCGGAGGACAGGGGGCCGATTTAGCAATCAGCCCCAGCATTTT; cdr3_aa: CSARRRTGGRFSNQPQHF
clone_size: few; j_call: TRBJ1-6; v_call: TRBV11-2; d_call: .; cdr3_nt: TGTGCCAGCAGCTCCCGGGTGGGGGCTGGTAATTCACCCCTCCACTTT; cdr3_aa: CASSSRVGAGNSPLHF
clone_size: .; j_call: TRBJ2-3; v_call: TRBV3-1; d_call: .; cdr3_nt: TGTGCCAGCAGCCAGCAGGGGGGAGGCACAGATACGCAGTATTTT; cdr3_aa: CASSQQGGGTDTQYF
clone_size: .; j_call: TRBJ1-4; v_call: TRBV6-2/TRBV6-3; d_call: .; cdr3_nt: TGTGCCAGCAGTTACGTGGACTTGGCAACTAATGAAAAACTGTTTTTT; cdr3_aa: CASSYVDLATNEKLFF
clone_size: many; j_call: TRBJ1-5; v_call: TRBV5-1; d_call: TRBD1; cdr3_nt: TGCGCCAGCAGAACCGACAGGGAGGCTCAGCCCCAGCATTTT; cdr3_aa: CASRTDREAQPQHF
clone_size: many; j_call: TRBJ2-5; v_call: TRBV3-1; d_call: .; cdr3_nt: TGTGCCAGCAGCCAGGAGACAGTCCGGGGGGAGACCCAGTACTTC; cdr3_aa: CASSQETVRGETQYF
clone_size: .; j_call: TRBJ2-1; v_call: TRBV12-3/TRBV12-4; d_call: .; cdr3_nt: TGTGCCAGCAGTCCTTTATCCGGGGATGAGCAGTTCTTC; cdr3_aa: CASSPLSGDEQFF